This is a list of T cell receptor beta chains from one sample in a study of T cell responses to AZD1222 COVID-19 vaccine. Some clones are missing from TCRdb's copy, which holds only in-frame ones; the method was immunoSEQ multiplex PCR. The sample holds about 150,000 clones, around nine tenths seen once. The starting material was peripheral blood, obtained on day 0 of AZD1222 vaccination. These receptors all come from an adult in good health. Both conserved end residues are part of each CDR3. D genes are given only for firm matches.

TRBV5-1	TRBD2	TRBJ2-7	CASSLGLAGNLYEQYF
TRBV2	TRBD1	TRBJ1-5	CASETGGNQPQHF
TRBV5-1	-	TRBJ2-1	CASSLDGSSYNEQFF
TRBV6-2/TRBV6-3	-	TRBJ2-7	CASSYYIYGEQYF
TRBV9	TRBD1	TRBJ1-4	CASSVEGQPGDEKLFF
TRBV7-3	TRBD2	TRBJ2-3	CASSYGTSGAADTQYF
TRBV11-3	-	TRBJ2-7	CASSSRMGAGPNYEQYF
TRBV18	-	TRBJ1-1	CASSPLVTDAEAFF
TRBV5-6	-	TRBJ1-2	CASSPAGGRGLAF
TRBV5-4	-	TRBJ1-4	CASSFFGERGKLFF
TRBV9	-	TRBJ1-1	CASSVRLDTEAFF